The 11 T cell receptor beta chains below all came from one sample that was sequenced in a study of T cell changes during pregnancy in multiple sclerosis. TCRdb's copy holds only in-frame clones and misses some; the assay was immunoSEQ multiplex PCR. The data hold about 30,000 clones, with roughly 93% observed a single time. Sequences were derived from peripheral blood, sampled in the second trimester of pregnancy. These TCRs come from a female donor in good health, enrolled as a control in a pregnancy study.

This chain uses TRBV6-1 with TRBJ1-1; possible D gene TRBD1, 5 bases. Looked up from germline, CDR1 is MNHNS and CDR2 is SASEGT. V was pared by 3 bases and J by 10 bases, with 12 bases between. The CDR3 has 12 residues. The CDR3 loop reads CASSEPWGRAFF. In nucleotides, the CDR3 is TGTGCCAGCAGTGAGCCCTGGGGCAGAGCTTTCTTT.

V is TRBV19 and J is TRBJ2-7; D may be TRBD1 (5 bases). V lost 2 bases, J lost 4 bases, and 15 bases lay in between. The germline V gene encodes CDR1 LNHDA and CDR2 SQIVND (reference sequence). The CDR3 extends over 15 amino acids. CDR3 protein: CASSISGQKGYEQYF. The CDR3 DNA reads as TGTGCCAGTAGTATATCCGGACAAAAGGGGTACGAGCAGTACTTC.

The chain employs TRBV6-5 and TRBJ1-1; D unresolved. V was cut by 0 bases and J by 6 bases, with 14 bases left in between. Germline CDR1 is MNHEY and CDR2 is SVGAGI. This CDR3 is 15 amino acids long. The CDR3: CASSYSIVDLAEAFF. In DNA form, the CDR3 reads TGTGCCAGCAGTTACTCGATTGTGGACTTGGCTGAAGCTTTCTTT.

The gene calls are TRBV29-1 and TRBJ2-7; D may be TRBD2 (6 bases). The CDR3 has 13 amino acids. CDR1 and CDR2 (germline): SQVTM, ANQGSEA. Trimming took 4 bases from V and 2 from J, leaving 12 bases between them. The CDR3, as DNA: TGCAGCGTTGGGGACTGGGATGCCTACGAGCAGTACTTC. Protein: CSVGDWDAYEQYF.

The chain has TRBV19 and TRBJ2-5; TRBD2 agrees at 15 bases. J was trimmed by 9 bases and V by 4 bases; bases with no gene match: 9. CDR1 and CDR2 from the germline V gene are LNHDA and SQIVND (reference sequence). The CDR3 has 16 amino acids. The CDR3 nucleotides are TGTGCCAGTAGTAACCAGGGACTAGCGGGAGGCACTTCCCAGTACTTC. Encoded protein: CASSNQGLAGGTSQYF.

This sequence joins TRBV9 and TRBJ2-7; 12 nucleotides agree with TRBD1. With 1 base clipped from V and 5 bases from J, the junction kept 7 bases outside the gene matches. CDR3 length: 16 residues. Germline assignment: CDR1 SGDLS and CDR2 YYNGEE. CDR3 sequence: CASSVPNGTGGDEQYF. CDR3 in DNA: TGTGCCAGCAGCGTACCCAACGGGACAGGGGGCGACGAGCAGTACTTC. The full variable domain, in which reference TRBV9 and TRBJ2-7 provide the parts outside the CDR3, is DSGVTQTPKHLITATGQRVTLRCSPRSGDLSVYWYQQSLDQGLQFLIQYYNGEERAKGNILERFSAQQFPDLHSELNLSSLELGDSALYFCASSVPNGTGGDEQYFGPGTRLTVT.

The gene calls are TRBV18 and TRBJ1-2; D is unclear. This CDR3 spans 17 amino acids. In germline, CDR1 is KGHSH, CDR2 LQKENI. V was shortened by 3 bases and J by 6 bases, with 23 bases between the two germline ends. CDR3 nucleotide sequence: TGTGCCAGCTCACCTTCGACACCGGAGGATGCTGCGAATGGCTACACCTTC. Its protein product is CASSPSTPEDAANGYTF. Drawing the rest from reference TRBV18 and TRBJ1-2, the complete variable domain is NAGVMQNPRHLVRRRGQEARLRCSPMKGHSHVYWYRQLPEEGLKFMVYLQKENIIDESGMPKERFSAEFPKEGPSILRIQQVVRGDSAAYFCASSPSTPEDAANGYTFGSGTRLTVV.

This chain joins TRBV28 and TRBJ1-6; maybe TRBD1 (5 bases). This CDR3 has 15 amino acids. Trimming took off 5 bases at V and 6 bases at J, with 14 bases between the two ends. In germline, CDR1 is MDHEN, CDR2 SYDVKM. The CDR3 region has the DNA TGTGCCAGCAGTCTGGAAAGGGGCCTTAATTCACCCCTCCACTTT. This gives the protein CASSLERGLNSPLHF.

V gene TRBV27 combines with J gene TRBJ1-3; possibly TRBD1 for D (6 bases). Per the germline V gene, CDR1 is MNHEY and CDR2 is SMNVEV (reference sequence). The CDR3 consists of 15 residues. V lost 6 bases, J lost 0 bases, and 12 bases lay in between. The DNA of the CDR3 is TGTGCCAGCAGCCTGACAGGCTCCTCTGGAAACACCATATATTTT. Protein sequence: CASSLTGSSGNTIYF.

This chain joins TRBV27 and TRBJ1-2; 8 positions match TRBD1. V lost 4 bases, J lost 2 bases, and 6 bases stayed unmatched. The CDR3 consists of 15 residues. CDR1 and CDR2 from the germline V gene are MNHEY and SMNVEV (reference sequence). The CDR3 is CASSSPDRVNYGYTF. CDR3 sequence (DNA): TGTGCCAGCAGTTCTCCGGACAGGGTAAACTATGGCTACACCTTC.

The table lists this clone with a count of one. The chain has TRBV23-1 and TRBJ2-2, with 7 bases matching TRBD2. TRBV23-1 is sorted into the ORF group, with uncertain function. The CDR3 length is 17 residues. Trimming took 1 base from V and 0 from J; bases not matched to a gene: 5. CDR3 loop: CASSQFIGTTNTGELFF. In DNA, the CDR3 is TGCGCCAGCAGTCAATTTATCGGGACTACGAACACCGGGGAGCTGTTTTTT.